This T cell receptor beta chain was recorded in a study of T cell changes during pregnancy in multiple sclerosis. TCRdb's table, derived via immunoSEQ multiplex PCR, lists solely in-frame clones and lacks some. The table records about 77,000 clones, 85% to 95% of them present only once. From germline, CDR1 is SGHAT and CDR2 FQNNGV. The CDR3 runs to 14 residues. V shed 5 bases and J 6 bases; nucleotides not matched to a gene: 6. The sample here was peripheral blood, taken after pregnancy. This chain uses TRBV11-2 with TRBJ1-2, with 10 bases matching TRBD1. The clonotype was recovered from a female donor in good health, enrolled as a control in a pregnancy study. The CDR3 loop reads CASSPDRGIDGYTF. The CDR3 DNA follows: TGTGCCAGCAGCCCGGACAGGGGGATAGATGGCTACACCTTC.